The 18 T cell receptor beta chains presented below share a single source sample, sequenced in a study of cytomegalovirus exposure and HLA in healthy donors. TCRdb's copy holds only in-frame clones and misses some; the assay was immunoSEQ multiplex PCR. In the table there are roughly 120,000 clones, approximately 81% of which are singletons. Sequencing was performed on PBMCs. These receptors originate from a woman aged 25 to 39 in good health and CMV-seronegative.

This clone is termed medium-sized. CDR3 nucleotides: TGTGCCAGCAGTTACCCAGGGGGACAACCTGTCTGGCATTTT. Translating gives CASSYPGGQPVWHF. The chain couples TRBV27 to TRBJ1-5; 7 bases match TRBD1. This CDR3 is 14 amino acids long. CDR1 is MNHEY, CDR2 SMNVEV, per germline (reference sequence). V lost 4 bases to trimming and J lost 15 bases; unmatched junction nucleotides: 15.

The chain recombines TRBV6-5 with TRBJ1-2, with 8 positions matching TRBD1. CDR1 and CDR2 from the germline V gene are MNHEY and SVGAGI. V was pared by 8 bases and J by 8 bases, with 7 bases of the junction left unmatched. This CDR3 region has 12 residues. CDR3 in DNA: TGTGCCAGCGTCGGGACAGGAAAAGGCTACACCTTC. It yields the protein CASVGTGKGYTF.

This chain uses TRBV5-1 with TRBJ2-3; 9 bases are shared with TRBD2. The length of the CDR3 is 15 residues. The germline V gene has CDR1 SGHRS and CDR2 YFSETQ. The ends lost 7 bases at V and 2 bases at J; junction bases unmatched: 8. This CDR3 is CASGQIAGVTDTQYF. The CDR3, as DNA: TGCGCCAGCGGGCAAATAGCGGGGGTCACAGATACGCAGTATTTT.

This sequence joins TRBV7-6 and TRBJ2-5; D might be TRBD1 (6 bases). The V gene lost 2 bases and the J gene lost 4 bases, with 23 bases spanning the gap. Per germline, CDR1 SGHVS and CDR2 FNYEAQ. This CDR3 contains 18 residues. CDR3 loop: CASSLQGNSVQWTETQYF. The CDR3 DNA reads as TGTGCCAGCAGCTTACAGGGGAACTCGGTTCAGTGGACAGAGACCCAGTACTTC.

The chain recombines TRBV7-2 with TRBJ1-1, with 8 nucleotides matching TRBD1. J lost 5 bases, V lost 4 bases, and 12 bases had no gene match. Per germline, CDR1 SGHTA and CDR2 FQGNSA. The CDR3 spans 16 residues. The CDR3 sequence: CASSSQPAGGGTEAFF. The CDR3 nucleotides are TGTGCCAGCAGCTCACAGCCTGCAGGGGGCGGTACTGAAGCTTTCTTT.

This clone was seen a single time. The genes are TRBV6-1 and TRBJ1-2; no clear D. Germline CDR1 is MNHNS and CDR2 is SASEGT. The CDR3 is 15 amino acids. V dropped 6 bases and J dropped 4 bases, with 18 bases sitting between them. The CDR3 is CASRAPVTRSYGYTF. CDR3 DNA sequence: TGTGCCAGCAGGGCCCCGGTAACTAGAAGCTATGGCTACACCTTC.

The chain carries TRBV7-2 and TRBJ2-1; D may be TRBD1 (6 bases). This CDR3 spans 14 amino acids. CDR1 is SGHTA and CDR2 is FQGNSA in the germline V gene. V shed 1 base and J shed 7 bases, with 11 bases lying between them. CDR3 sequence: CASSLGGGWNEQFF. For the CDR3, the DNA is TGTGCCAGCAGCTTAGGAGGGGGATGGAATGAGCAGTTCTTC.

This sequence joins TRBV7-2 and TRBJ2-1, with 7 bases fitting TRBD2. Trimming removed 1 base from V and 7 bases from J; junction bases left unmatched: 7. Germline loops: CDR1 SGHTA, CDR2 FQGNSA. The CDR3 has 15 amino acids. The DNA of the CDR3 is TGTGCCAGCAGCTTAGGGCGGGGGAACTCGAATGAGCAGTTCTTC. Amino acid sequence: CASSLGRGNSNEQFF. Full variable domain (outside the CDR3, taken from reference TRBV7-2 and TRBJ2-1): GAGVSQSPSNKVTEKGKDVELRCDPISGHTALYWYRQSLGQGLEFLIYFQGNSAPDKSGLPSDRFSAERTGGSVSTLTIQRTQQEDSAVYLCASSLGRGNSNEQFFGPGTRLTVL.

V gene TRBV5-4 combines with J gene TRBJ2-7; the D gene is possibly TRBD1 (6 bases). Germline V gives CDR1 SGHNT, CDR2 YYREEE (reference sequence). This CDR3 contains 13 residues. V lost 4 bases and J 5 bases, leaving 13 bases between the germline ends. This CDR3 reads CASSVEQGNEQYF. The CDR3 DNA reads as TGTGCCAGCAGCGTAGAACAGGGTAACGAGCAGTACTTC.

The chain recombines TRBV7-2 with TRBJ1-2; D remains ambiguous. This CDR3 region has 14 residues. V gave up 1 base and J gave up 7 bases, with 13 bases separating them. CDR1 and CDR2 (germline): SGHTA, FQGNSA. CDR3 loop: CASSLGSGLGGYTF. The DNA for the CDR3 is TGTGCCAGCAGCTTAGGTTCGGGGTTGGGTGGCTACACCTTC.

The chain joins TRBV9 to TRBJ2-1; the match to TRBD2 covers 15 bases. CDR1 is SGDLS, CDR2 YYNGEE, per germline. V shed 2 bases and J 5 bases; nucleotides not matched to a gene: 11. This CDR3 contains 19 residues. CDR3 protein: CASSVRTSGGDKLNNEQFF. The CDR3 region has the DNA TGTGCCAGCAGCGTTCGGACTAGCGGGGGGGATAAACTAAACAATGAGCAGTTCTTC.

The rearrangement links TRBV20-1 to TRBJ1-4; D is unclear. Trimming took off 6 bases at V and 7 bases at J, with 6 bases between the two ends. The CDR3 runs 10 residues. Germline lookup yields CDR1 DFQATT and CDR2 SNEGSKA (reference sequence). The CDR3 reads CSALFEKLFF. In DNA, the CDR3 is TGCAGTGCCCTTTTTGAAAAACTGTTTTTT.

This clone was seen more than once but under ten times. V usage is TRBV19 and J usage is TRBJ2-5; possibly TRBD2 for D (6 bases). Trimming shortened V by 4 bases and J by 9 bases, and 15 bases separated the two germline ends. Germline loops: CDR1 LNHDA, CDR2 SQIVND (reference sequence). This CDR3 comprises 13 residues. DNA of the CDR3: TGTGCCAGTAGTAGCGGGGCCGTGGGGTCCCAGTACTTC. As protein: CASSSGAVGSQYF.

The chain joins TRBV30 to TRBJ2-1; TRBD2 aligns across 8 bases. V lost 0 bases to trimming and J lost 7 bases; unmatched junction nucleotides: 2. CDR3 size: 13 residues. CDR1 and CDR2 from the germline V gene are GTSNPN and SVGIG (reference sequence). Here the CDR3 reads CAWSVRGGNEQFF. The CDR3 DNA is TGTGCCTGGAGTGTACGGGGGGGAAATGAGCAGTTCTTC.

The rearrangement joins TRBV6-6 to TRBJ2-7; D is unresolved. The germline V and J ends were trimmed by 6 bases and 2 bases, with 11 bases remaining between them. The CDR3 consists of 13 residues. Germline V CDR1 and CDR2: MNHNY, SVGAGI (reference sequence). CDR3 region: CASSLSTPYEQYF. CDR3 DNA sequence: TGTGCCAGCAGCCTATCCACCCCCTACGAGCAGTACTTC.

This chain uses TRBV7-6 with TRBJ2-7; D not certain. The CDR3 is made up of 16 amino acids. The V gene lost 0 bases and the J gene lost 0 bases, with 12 bases spanning the gap. Per the germline V gene, CDR1 is SGHVS and CDR2 is FNYEAQ. This CDR3 reads CASSLAGGPSSYEQYF. The CDR3 DNA follows: TGTGCCAGCAGCTTAGCTGGTGGCCCCAGCTCCTACGAGCAGTACTTC.

The chain employs TRBV18 and TRBJ1-5, with TRBD1 as a possible D gene (6 bases). Germline V gene data show CDR1 as KGHSH and CDR2 as LQKENI. CDR3 length: 17 residues. V lost 6 bases to trimming and J lost 3 bases, with 21 bases between them. CDR3 DNA: TGTGCCAGCTCGCTCTTGGGTGGGCAGGGGCACAATCAGCCCCAGCATTTT. Translated, it gives CASSLLGGQGHNQPQHF.

The gene calls are TRBV2 and TRBJ1-2; 7 bases align to TRBD1. The CDR3 length is 16 residues. Trimming cost V 4 bases and J 0 bases; bases outside gene matches: 8. Looked up from germline, CDR1 is SNHLY and CDR2 is FYNNEI. The CDR3 sequence is CASSGGTAPANYGYTF. The CDR3 bases are TGTGCCAGCAGTGGGGGGACAGCCCCAGCTAACTATGGCTACACCTTC.